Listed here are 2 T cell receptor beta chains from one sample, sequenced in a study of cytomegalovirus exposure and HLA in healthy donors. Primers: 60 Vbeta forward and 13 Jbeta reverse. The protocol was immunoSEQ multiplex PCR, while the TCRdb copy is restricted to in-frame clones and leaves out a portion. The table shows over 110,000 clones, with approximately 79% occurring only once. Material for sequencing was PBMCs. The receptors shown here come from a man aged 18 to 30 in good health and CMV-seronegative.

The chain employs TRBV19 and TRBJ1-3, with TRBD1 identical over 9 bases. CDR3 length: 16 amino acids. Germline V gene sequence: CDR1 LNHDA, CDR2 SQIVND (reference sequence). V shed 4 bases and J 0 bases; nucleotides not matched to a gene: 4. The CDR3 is CASSTWTGASGNTIYF. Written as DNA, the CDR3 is TGTGCCAGTAGTACCTGGACAGGGGCCTCTGGAAACACCATATATTTT.

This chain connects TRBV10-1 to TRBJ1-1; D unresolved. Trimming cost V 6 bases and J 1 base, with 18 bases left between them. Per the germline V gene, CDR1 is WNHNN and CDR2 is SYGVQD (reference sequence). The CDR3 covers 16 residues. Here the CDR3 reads CASRRPFVGRNTEAFF. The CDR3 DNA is TGCGCCAGCAGGAGGCCCTTTGTGGGTCGGAACACTGAAGCTTTCTTT.